A selection of T cell receptor beta chains follows, all from one sample in a study of immune characteristics of hereditary and idiopathic chronic pancreatitis. Repertoires were generated with immunoSEQ multiplex PCR, while TCRdb's copy carries only in-frame clones and drops some. The sample includes 11,000 to 15,000 clones, roughly 70% of them seen just once. Sequences were obtained from pancreas tissue with hereditary chronic pancreatitis. These receptors originate from a human donor with chronic pancreatitis. Each CDR3 is given with its conserved first and last residue. D genes are given only for firm matches. Clone size, where shown, is once, few, many, or a class for clones that have expanded.

abundance,d_gene,j_gene,v_gene,len,CDR3nt,CDR3aa
medium-sized,NA,TRBJ2-7,TRBV7-6,13,TGTGCCAGCAGCTTAGACATGCCCTACGAGCAGTACTTC,CASSLDMPYEQYF
NA,NA,TRBJ1-6,TRBV7-2,16,TGTGCCAGCAGCCCCAGGTCAGGAGGGAATAATTCACCCCTCCACTTT,CASSPRSGGNNSPLHF
NA,TRBD2,TRBJ2-3,TRBV30,16,TGTGCCTGGAGCGTCAGACTAGCGGGGACCACAGATACGCAGTATTTT,CAWSVRLAGTTDTQYF
NA,TRBD1,TRBJ2-7,TRBV6-6,15,TGTGCCAGCAGTTCTCTTCGGGACAGGGGAAGCGAGCAGTACTTC,CASSSLRDRGSEQYF
NA,NA,TRBJ1-1,TRBV6-5,13,TGTGCCAGCACCTTAACAACGGGGACTGAAGCTTTCTTT,CASTLTTGTEAFF
NA,TRBD1,TRBJ1-5,TRBV18,14,TGTGCCAGCTCACCTGGACAGGATGTTCGGCCCCAGCATTTT,CASSPGQDVRPQHF
NA,NA,TRBJ1-4,TRBV19,16,TGTGCCAGTACCATCCAAGGGGGACCTTCGGGCGAAAAACTGTTTTTT,CASTIQGGPSGEKLFF
NA,TRBD2,TRBJ2-7,TRBV4-1,15,TGCGCCAGCAGTCCGACTAGCGGGAGTGCCTACGAGCAGTACTTC,CASSPTSGSAYEQYF
NA,NA,TRBJ2-1,TRBV27,15,TGTGCCAGCAGTTTAGTAGATAGCCTAGACAATGAGCAGTTCTTC,CASSLVDSLDNEQFF
NA,NA,TRBJ1-4,TRBV12-3/TRBV12-4,13,TGTGCCAGCAGTTTAAACGGGGGGGAAAAACTGTTTTTT,CASSLNGGEKLFF
NA,NA,TRBJ1-1,TRBV29-1,13,TGCAGCGTTGAGGATGACACCCCAGCCGGGGCTTTCTTT,CSVEDDTPAGAFF
once,NA,TRBJ2-1,TRBV24-1,17,TGTGCCACAAGTGATTTCGGGGGGCGGGAGACCTACAATGAGCAGTTCTTC,CATSDFGGRETYNEQFF
NA,NA,TRBJ2-5,TRBV2,13,TGTGCCAGCAGCCTGACAGGTTTGGAGACCCAGTACTTC,CASSLTGLETQYF
NA,NA,TRBJ1-6,TRBV30,13,TGTGCCTGGAGTCTCGCCTTGAATTCACCCCTCCACTTT,CAWSLALNSPLHF
NA,NA,TRBJ1-3,TRBV9,15,TGTGCCAGCAGCCCCCGGGGCCGCTCTGGAAACACCATATATTTT,CASSPRGRSGNTIYF
medium-sized,NA,TRBJ1-5,TRBV15,13,TGTGCCACGGGTCGGGGGGACGGCCAGCCCCAGCATTTT,CATGRGDGQPQHF
few,TRBD2,TRBJ2-1,TRBV19,14,TGTGCCAGTAGGATGGCTAGCGGTTACAATGAGCAGTTCTTC,CASRMASGYNEQFF
NA,NA,TRBJ1-1,TRBV7-8,15,TGTGCCAGCAGCCCCAGCGGCCTGGTGAACACTGAAGCTTTCTTT,CASSPSGLVNTEAFF
NA,NA,TRBJ2-3,TRBV4-2,11,TGTGCCAGCAGCCAATTCAATACGCAGTATTTT,CASSQFNTQYF
NA,NA,TRBJ2-3,TRBV6-4,13,TGTGCCAGCAGTGTGGGACCGGCAGATACGCAGTATTTT,CASSVGPADTQYF
NA,NA,TRBJ1-2,TRBV10-3,14,TGTGCCATCAGTGATGACACTAGAGGGTCTGGCTACACCTTC,CAISDDTRGSGYTF
NA,NA,TRBJ2-7,TRBV3-1/TRBV3-2,14,TGTGCCAGCAGCCAAGATGCAGCAGCCTACGAGCAGTACTTC,CASSQDAAAYEQYF
NA,NA,TRBJ1-2,TRBV4-1,15,TGCGCCAGCAGCCAAGATTTGGACGGTGCATATGGCTACACCTTC,CASSQDLDGAYGYTF
once,TRBD1,TRBJ2-5,TRBV19,14,TGTGCCAGTAGTACTAAACAGGGGCAAGAGACCCAGTACTTC,CASSTKQGQETQYF
NA,NA,TRBJ2-3,TRBV6-2/TRBV6-3,16,TGTGCCAGCAGTTCTTGGACCTCAGGGCTAACAGATACGCAGTATTTT,CASSSWTSGLTDTQYF
few,TRBD1,TRBJ2-7,TRBV28,13,TGTGCCAGCAGTTTCGGACAGGACTACGAGCAGTACTTC,CASSFGQDYEQYF
NA,NA,TRBJ2-7,TRBV5-8,16,TGTGCCAGCAGCTCCCAATTGACTAGTGGTGTGGAGGAGCAGTACTTC,CASSSQLTSGVEEQYF
NA,NA,TRBJ1-5,TRBV24-1,13,TGTGCCACCAGTGAGGAAGGCGACCAGCCCCAGCATTTT,CATSEEGDQPQHF
NA,NA,TRBJ1-2,TRBV3-1/TRBV3-2,13,TGTGCCAGCAGCCAAGACCGAACCGGAGGCTACACCTTC,CASSQDRTGGYTF
NA,TRBD1,TRBJ2-7,TRBV6-1,13,TGTGCCAGCAGTGAGGGGGACAGGGGCGAGCAGTACTTC,CASSEGDRGEQYF
NA,NA,TRBJ2-1,TRBV6-5,14,TGTGCCAGCCTATCACCCAGGGGCTACAATGAGCAGTTCTTC,CASLSPRGYNEQFF
NA,NA,TRBJ1-6,TRBV3-1/TRBV3-2,15,TGTGCCAGCAGAGCACCGGGGCGGGTCAATTCACCCCTCCACTTT,CASRAPGRVNSPLHF
NA,NA,TRBJ2-1,TRBV6-2/TRBV6-3,17,TGTGCCAGCAGCCCTGACGGACCGGGAATCCTCTACAATGAGCAGTTCTTC,CASSPDGPGILYNEQFF
NA,NA,TRBJ1-5,TRBV2,12,TGTGCCAGCAGTGAACTGAAGGTCCCGGTGCATTTT,CASSELKVPVHF
NA,TRBD2,TRBJ2-3,TRBV30,16,TGTGCCGGGGGACTAGCGGGAGCTTCTAGCACAGATACGCAGTATTTT,CAGGLAGASSTDTQYF
few,TRBD2,TRBJ2-1,TRBV18,15,TGTGCCAGCTCACCAAGGGAGCGGGAGGGCTATGAGCAGTTCTTC,CASSPREREGYEQFF
NA,TRBD1,TRBJ1-1,TRBV7-2,16,TGTGCCAGCAGCGCGGACAGGGGGGGTTCGGGCACTGAAGCTTTCTTT,CASSADRGGSGTEAFF
NA,TRBD2,TRBJ2-1,TRBV19,17,TGTGCCAGTAGTATAGATGTGGCTAGCGGCGCCTACAATGAGCAGTTCTTC,CASSIDVASGAYNEQFF
NA,NA,TRBJ2-5,TRBV11-2,15,TGTGCCAGCAGCTTACCCTCGGGACCCCAAGAGACCCAGTACTTC,CASSLPSGPQETQYF